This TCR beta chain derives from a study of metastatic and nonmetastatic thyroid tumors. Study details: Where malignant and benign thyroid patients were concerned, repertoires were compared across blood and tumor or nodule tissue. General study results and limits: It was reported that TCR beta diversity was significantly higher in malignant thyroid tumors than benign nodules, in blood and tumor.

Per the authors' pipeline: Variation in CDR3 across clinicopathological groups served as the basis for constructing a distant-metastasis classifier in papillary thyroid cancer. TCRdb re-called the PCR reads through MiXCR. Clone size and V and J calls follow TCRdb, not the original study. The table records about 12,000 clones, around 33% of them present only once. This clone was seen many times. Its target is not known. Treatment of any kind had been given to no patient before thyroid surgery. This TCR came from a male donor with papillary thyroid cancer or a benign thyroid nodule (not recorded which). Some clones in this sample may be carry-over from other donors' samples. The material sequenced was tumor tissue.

CDR3: CSASWWRSYNEQFF. CDR3 DNA: TGCAGTGCTAGCTGGTGGAGGAGCTACAATGAGCAGTTCTTC. This chain joins TRBV20-1 and TRBJ2-1; maybe TRBD2 (5 bases). V was pared by 3 bases and J by 3 bases, with 12 bases between. CDR1 DFQATT and CDR2 SNEGSKA come from the germline V gene (reference sequence). The CDR3 covers 14 residues.